Reported below is one T cell receptor (beta chain). The sample is drawn from a study of blood T cell repertoires in COVID-19. Study-level background: COVID-19 samples from acute and convalescent phases originated in the United States, Italy and Spain.

Original analysis: Reference gene primer amplification in the assay estimated nucleated cell counts. Clones were read by immunoSEQ multiplex PCR, and TCRdb kept only the in-frame ones, dropping some. V, J and clone size reflect that table, while D and trimming were determined from the DNA. This sample yields roughly 110,000 clones, of which roughly 80% are seen a single time; more than 4% belongs to the top ten. The germline CDR1 and CDR2 sequences are GTSNPN and SVGIG (reference sequence). The CDR3 sequence is 13 residues long. The V end was cut by 1 base, the J end by 0 bases, with 6 bases between.

Sequencing used peripheral blood. This TCR derives from a human donor in a cohort sampled during active COVID-19. This chain uses TRBV30 with TRBJ1-1; D not resolved. The CDR3 bases are TGTGCCTGGAGTGGATCAGTGAACACTGAAGCTTTCTTT. Translated, it gives CAWSGSVNTEAFF.